The 8 T cell receptor beta chains given below trace back to one sample, sequenced in a study of cytomegalovirus exposure and HLA in healthy donors. The PCR ran on 60 Vbeta and 13 Jbeta primers. Method: immunoSEQ multiplex PCR; TCRdb's copy keeps in-frame clones and lacks some. The sample yields some 160,000 clones, around 77% seen once. The sample comprised PBMCs. These receptors originate from a woman in her twenties or thirties in good health and CMV-seronegative.

The rearrangement uses TRBV25-1 and TRBJ2-2; 10 bases map to TRBD2. V was pared by 6 bases and J by 1 base, with 2 bases of the junction left unmatched. The CDR3 is 15 amino acids. From germline, CDR1 is MGHDK and CDR2 SYGVNS. The CDR3 loop is CASSRLAGNTGELFF. CDR3 nucleotides: TGTGCCAGCAGCAGACTAGCGGGGAACACCGGGGAGCTGTTTTTT.

The rearrangement links TRBV27 to TRBJ1-5, with D hard to call. With 6 bases removed from V and 6 bases from J, the gap between germline ends came to 15 bases. The germline V gene has CDR1 MNHEY and CDR2 SMNVEV (reference sequence). The CDR3 length is 14 residues. CDR3 sequence: CASRYTGGTQPQHF. In nucleotides, the CDR3 is TGTGCCAGCAGATACACGGGAGGTACTCAGCCCCAGCATTTT.

This chain joins TRBV5-1 and TRBJ2-1; 9 bases are a match to TRBD1. Germline V gene data show CDR1 as SGHRS and CDR2 as YFSETQ. V shed 1 base, J shed 7 bases, and the junction held 12 bases outside the gene matches. The CDR3 is 17 residues long. The CDR3 nucleotides read TGCGCCAGCAGCTTGCTGACAGGGGGGGGGTCGGGGAATGAGCAGTTCTTC. Amino acid sequence: CASSLLTGGGSGNEQFF.

This chain connects TRBV5-4 to TRBJ2-3, with TRBD2 matching 8 bases. The length of the CDR3 is 17 residues. Germline CDR1 and CDR2: SGHNT and YYREEE (reference sequence). Trimming removed 0 bases from V and 0 bases from J; junction bases left unmatched: 6. In DNA, the CDR3 is TGTGCCAGCAGCTTGGCCGGAGTAGCGGGGAGCACAGATACGCAGTATTTT. Amino acid sequence: CASSLAGVAGSTDTQYF.

V is TRBV5-1 and J is TRBJ1-6; D is unresolved. This CDR3 spans 13 amino acids. V was cut by 0 bases and J by 8 bases, with 6 bases left in between. CDR1 is SGHRS and CDR2 is YFSETQ in the germline V gene. CDR3 residues: CASSLDGYSPLHF. Written as DNA, the CDR3 is TGCGCCAGCAGCTTGGACGGTTATTCACCCCTCCACTTT. Full variable domain (remainder filled in from reference TRBV5-1 and TRBJ1-6): KAGVTQTPRYLIKTRGQQVTLSCSPISGHRSVSWYQQTPGQGLQFLFEYFSETQRNKGNFPGRFSGRQFSNSRSEMNVSTLELGDSALYLCASSLDGYSPLHFGNGTRLTVT.

In this sample, this clone turned up a few times. Written as DNA, the CDR3 is TGTGCCAGCAGCCGGGCTAGCGGGAGTAACGAGCAGTACTTC. This sequence encodes CASSRASGSNEQYF. The chain uses TRBV7-2 and TRBJ2-7; 10 bases map to TRBD2. This CDR3 has 14 amino acids. CDR1 SGHTA and CDR2 FQGNSA come from the germline V gene. Trimming cost V 5 bases and J 5 bases; bases outside gene matches: 6.

The CDR3 sequence is CASSWTSGGRETQYF. CDR3 nucleotide sequence: TGTGCCAGTAGTTGGACTAGCGGGGGGAGGGAGACCCAGTACTTC. This sequence joins TRBV19 and TRBJ2-5, with TRBD2 matching over 14 bases. Trimming at V came to 5 bases and at J to 5 bases, leaving 4 bases not matched to a gene. This CDR3 region has 15 residues. The germline CDR1 and CDR2 sequences are LNHDA and SQIVND (reference sequence).

The rearrangement links TRBV6-1 to TRBJ1-5, with D possibly matching TRBD1 (6 bases). V was clipped by 8 bases and J by 11 bases, with 16 bases between them. Germline CDR1 reads MNHNS; CDR2 reads SASEGT. This CDR3 spans 12 amino acids. CDR3 nucleotide sequence: TGTGCCAGCGGGGAAAAGGACAGAGCCCAGCATTTT. Amino acid sequence: CASGEKDRAQHF.